This T cell receptor beta chain was found in a study of Tregs in tolerant kidney transplant recipients. Study results and limitations: Donor-specific Treg expansion exceeded global Treg expansion in tolerant patients, suggesting antigen drive.

Concerning this clone itself: No antigen is known for it.

Trimming took off 5 bases at V and 0 bases at J, with 11 bases between the two ends. Looked up from germline, CDR1 is SGHAT and CDR2 is FQNNGV. This CDR3 spans 14 amino acids. Produced via immunoSEQ multiplex PCR; TCRdb's table is partial and in-frame only. The sample records some 15,000 clones, about 82% being singletons. Thawed PBMCs were FACS-sorted into unstimulated CD4+CD25+CD127- regulatory T cells, CD4+CD25- non-regulatory cells, CD4 and CD8 cells. The chain uses TRBV11-2 and TRBJ2-7; D might be TRBD1 (6 bases). This sequence was found in a human donor who received a combined kidney and bone marrow transplant. The sample was Tregs from blood, taken before the transplant. CDR3 residues: CASSPPGASYEQYF. As DNA, the CDR3 is TGTGCCAGCAGCCCCCCAGGGGCCTCCTACGAGCAGTACTTC.